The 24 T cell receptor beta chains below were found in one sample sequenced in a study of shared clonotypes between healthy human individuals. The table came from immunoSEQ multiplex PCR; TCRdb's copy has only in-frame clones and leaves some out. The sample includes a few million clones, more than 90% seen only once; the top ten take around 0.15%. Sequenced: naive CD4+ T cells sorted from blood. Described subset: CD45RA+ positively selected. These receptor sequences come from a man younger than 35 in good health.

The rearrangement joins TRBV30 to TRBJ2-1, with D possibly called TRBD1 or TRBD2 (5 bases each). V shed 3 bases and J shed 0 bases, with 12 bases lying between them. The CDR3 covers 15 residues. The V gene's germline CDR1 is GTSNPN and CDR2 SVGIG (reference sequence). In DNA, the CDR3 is TGTGCCTGGAGCTCGGGGCAGAGCTCCTACAATGAGCAGTTCTTC. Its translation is CAWSSGQSSYNEQFF.

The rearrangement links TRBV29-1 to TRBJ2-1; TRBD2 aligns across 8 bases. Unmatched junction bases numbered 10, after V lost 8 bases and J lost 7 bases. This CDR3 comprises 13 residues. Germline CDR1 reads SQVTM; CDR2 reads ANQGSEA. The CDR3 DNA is TGCAGCTCCCGGCGGCCTAGCGGGAATGAGCAGTTCTTC. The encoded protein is CSSRRPSGNEQFF.

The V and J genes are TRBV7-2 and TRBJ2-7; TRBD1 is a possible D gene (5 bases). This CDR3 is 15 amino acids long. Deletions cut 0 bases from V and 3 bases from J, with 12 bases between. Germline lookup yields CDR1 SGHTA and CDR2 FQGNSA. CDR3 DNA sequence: TGTGCCAGCAGCTTAGCAACAGGCCTATACTACGAGCAGTACTTC. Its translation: CASSLATGLYYEQYF.

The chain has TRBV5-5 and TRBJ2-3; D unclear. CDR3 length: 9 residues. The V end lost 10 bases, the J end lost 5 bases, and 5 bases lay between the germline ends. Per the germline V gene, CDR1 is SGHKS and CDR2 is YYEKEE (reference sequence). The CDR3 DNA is TGTGCCGACAAAGATACGCAGTATTTT. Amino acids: CADKDTQYF.

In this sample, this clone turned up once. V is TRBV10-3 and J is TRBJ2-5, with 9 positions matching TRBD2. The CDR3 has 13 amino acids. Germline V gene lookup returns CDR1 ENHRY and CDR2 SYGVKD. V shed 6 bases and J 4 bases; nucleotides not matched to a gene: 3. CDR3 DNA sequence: TGTGCCATCAGGAGTAGCGGGGGAGAGACCCAGTACTTC. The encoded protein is CAIRSSGGETQYF.

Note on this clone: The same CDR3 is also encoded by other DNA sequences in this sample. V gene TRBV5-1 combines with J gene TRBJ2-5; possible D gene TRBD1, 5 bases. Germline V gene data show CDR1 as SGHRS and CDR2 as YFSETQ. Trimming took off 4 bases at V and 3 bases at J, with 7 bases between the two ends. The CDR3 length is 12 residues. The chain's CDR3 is CASSVTEETQYF. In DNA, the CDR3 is TGCGCCAGCAGCGTGACAGAAGAGACCCAGTACTTC.

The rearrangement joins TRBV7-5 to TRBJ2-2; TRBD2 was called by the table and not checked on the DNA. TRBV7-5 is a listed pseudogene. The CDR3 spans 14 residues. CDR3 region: CARTFGGDTGELFF. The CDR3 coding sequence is TGTGCCAGAACATTTGGGGGGGACACCGGGGAGCTGTTTTTT.

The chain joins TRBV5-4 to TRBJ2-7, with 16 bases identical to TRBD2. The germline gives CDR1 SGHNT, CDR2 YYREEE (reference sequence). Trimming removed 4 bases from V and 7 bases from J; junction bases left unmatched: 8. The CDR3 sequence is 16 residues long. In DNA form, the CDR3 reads TGTGCCAGCAGCCAGGGACTAGCGGGAGGGCCAGGTGAGCAGTACTTC. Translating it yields CASSQGLAGGPGEQYF.

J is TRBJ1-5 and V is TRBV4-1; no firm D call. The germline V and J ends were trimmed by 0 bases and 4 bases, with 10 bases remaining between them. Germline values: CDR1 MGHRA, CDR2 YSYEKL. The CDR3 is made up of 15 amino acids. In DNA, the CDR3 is TGCGCCAGCAGCCAAGATCTGGCAAGAAATCAGCCCCAGCATTTT. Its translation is CASSQDLARNQPQHF.

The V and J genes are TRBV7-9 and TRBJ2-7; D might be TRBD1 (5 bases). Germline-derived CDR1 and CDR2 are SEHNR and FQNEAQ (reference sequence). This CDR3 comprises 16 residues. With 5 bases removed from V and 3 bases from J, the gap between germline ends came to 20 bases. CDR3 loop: CASSNTDSGDFYEQYF. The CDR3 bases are TGTGCCAGCAGCAATACAGACAGTGGAGATTTCTACGAGCAGTACTTC. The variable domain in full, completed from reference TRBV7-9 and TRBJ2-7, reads DTGVSQNPRHKITKRGQNVTFRCDPISEHNRLYWYRQTLGQGPEFLTYFQNEAQLEKSRLLSDRFSAERPKGSFSTLEIQRTEQGDSAMYLCASSNTDSGDFYEQYFGPGTRLTVT.

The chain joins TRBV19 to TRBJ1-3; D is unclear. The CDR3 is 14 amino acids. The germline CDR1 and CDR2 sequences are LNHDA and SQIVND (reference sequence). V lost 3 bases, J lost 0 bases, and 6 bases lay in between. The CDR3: CASSIKISGNTIYF. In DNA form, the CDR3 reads TGTGCCAGTAGTATTAAGATCTCTGGAAACACCATATATTTT.

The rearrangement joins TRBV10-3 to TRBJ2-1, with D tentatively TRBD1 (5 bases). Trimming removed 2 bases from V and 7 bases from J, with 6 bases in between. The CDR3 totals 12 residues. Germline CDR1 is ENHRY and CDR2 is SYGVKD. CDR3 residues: CAISETGNEQFF. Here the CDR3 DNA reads TGTGCCATCAGTGAGACAGGTAATGAGCAGTTCTTC.

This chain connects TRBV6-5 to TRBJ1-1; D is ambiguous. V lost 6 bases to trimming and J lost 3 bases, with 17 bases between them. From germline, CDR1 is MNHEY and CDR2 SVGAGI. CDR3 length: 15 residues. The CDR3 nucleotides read TGTGCCAGCAGCCTACTTGGCCTCGGGGACACTGAAGCTTTCTTT. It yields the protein CASSLLGLGDTEAFF.

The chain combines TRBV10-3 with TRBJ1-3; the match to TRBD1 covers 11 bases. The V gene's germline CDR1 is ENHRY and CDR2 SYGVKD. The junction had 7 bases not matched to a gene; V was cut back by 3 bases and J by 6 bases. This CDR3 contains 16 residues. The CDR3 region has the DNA TGTGCCATCAGTGAAAAGGACAGGGGGCCTGAAAACACCATATATTTT. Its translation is CAISEKDRGPENTIYF.

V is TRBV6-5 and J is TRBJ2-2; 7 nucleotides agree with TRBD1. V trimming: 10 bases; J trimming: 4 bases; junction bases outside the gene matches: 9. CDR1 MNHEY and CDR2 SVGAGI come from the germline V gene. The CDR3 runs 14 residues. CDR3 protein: CATHRGPSTGELFF. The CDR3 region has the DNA TGTGCCACCCATAGGGGGCCCAGCACCGGGGAGCTGTTTTTT.

CDR3 nucleotide sequence: TGTGCCGGACGGGACCTTACCTACGAGCAGTACTTC. Translated, it gives CAGRDLTYEQYF. The chain joins TRBV30 to TRBJ2-5; D is possibly TRBD1 or TRBD2 (5 bases each). The DNA end lines up better with TRBJ2-7; the J call may be wrong. The CDR3 runs 12 residues. In germline, CDR1 is GTSNPN, CDR2 SVGIG (reference sequence).

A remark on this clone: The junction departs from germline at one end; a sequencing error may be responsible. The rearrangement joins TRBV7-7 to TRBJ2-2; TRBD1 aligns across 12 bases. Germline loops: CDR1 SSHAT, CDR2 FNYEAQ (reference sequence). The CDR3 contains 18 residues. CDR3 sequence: CASSSGTGGAKWAGELFF. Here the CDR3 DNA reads TGTGCTAGCAGCTCCGGGACAGGGGGCGCGAAATGGGCCGGGGAGCTGTTTTTT.

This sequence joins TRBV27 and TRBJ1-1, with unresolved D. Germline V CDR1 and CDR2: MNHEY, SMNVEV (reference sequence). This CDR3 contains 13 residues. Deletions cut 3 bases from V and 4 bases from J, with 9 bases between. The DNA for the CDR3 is TGTGCCAGCAGTTTTGGCTCAGTCACTGAAGCTTTCTTT. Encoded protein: CASSFGSVTEAFF.

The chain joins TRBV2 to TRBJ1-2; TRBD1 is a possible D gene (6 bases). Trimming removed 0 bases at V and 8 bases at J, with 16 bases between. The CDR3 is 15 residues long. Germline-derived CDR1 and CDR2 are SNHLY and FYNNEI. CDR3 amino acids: CASSEALRTAGGYTF. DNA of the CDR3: TGTGCCAGCAGTGAAGCATTACGGACAGCTGGAGGCTACACCTTC.

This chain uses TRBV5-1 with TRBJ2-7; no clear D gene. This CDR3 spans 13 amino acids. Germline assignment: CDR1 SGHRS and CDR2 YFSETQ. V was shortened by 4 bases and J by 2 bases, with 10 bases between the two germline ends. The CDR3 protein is CASSPRPTYEQYF. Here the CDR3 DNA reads TGCGCCAGCAGCCCGCGACCCACCTACGAGCAGTACTTC.

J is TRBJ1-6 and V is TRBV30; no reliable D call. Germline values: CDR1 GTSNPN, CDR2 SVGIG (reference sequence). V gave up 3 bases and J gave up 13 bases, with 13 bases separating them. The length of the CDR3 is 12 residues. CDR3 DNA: TGTGCCTGGAGCTCTTCGGGCTCTCCCCTCCACTTT. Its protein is CAWSSSGSPLHF.

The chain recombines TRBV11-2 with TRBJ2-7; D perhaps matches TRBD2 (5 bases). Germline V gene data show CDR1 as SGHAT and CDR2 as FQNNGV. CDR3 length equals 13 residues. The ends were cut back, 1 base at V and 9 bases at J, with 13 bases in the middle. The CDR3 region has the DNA TGTGCCAGCAGCTTAGCGGAGGACCCGGCGCAGTACTTC. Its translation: CASSLAEDPAQYF.

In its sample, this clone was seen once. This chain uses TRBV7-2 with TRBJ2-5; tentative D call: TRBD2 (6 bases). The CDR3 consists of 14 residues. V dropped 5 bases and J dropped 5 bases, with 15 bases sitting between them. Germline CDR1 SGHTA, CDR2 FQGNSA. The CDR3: CASSPGPAGETQYF. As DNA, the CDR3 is TGTGCCAGCAGCCCGGGACCCGCGGGGGAGACCCAGTACTTC.

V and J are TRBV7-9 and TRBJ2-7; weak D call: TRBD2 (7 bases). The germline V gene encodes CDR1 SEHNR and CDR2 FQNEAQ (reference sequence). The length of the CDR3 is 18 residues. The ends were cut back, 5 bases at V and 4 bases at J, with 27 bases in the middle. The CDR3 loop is CASSRGAPPDEVRYEQYF. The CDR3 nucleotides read TGTGCCAGCAGCCGGGGGGCCCCGCCGGATGAAGTTCGGTACGAGCAGTACTTC.